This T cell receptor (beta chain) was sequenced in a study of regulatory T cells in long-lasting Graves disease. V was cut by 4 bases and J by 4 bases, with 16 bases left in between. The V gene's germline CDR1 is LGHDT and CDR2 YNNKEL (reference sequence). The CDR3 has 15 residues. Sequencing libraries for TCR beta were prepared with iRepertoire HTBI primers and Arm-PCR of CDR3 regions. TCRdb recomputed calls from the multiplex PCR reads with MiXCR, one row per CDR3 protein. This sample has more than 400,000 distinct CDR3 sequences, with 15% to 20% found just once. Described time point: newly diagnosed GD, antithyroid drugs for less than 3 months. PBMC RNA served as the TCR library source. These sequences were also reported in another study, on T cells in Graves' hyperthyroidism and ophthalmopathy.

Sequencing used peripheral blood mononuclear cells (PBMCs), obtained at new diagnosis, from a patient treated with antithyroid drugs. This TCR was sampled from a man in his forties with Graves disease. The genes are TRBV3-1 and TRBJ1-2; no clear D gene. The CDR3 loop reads CASSPKKAWGYGYTF. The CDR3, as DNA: TGTGCCAGCAGCCCCAAAAAGGCCTGGGGCTATGGCTACACCTTC.